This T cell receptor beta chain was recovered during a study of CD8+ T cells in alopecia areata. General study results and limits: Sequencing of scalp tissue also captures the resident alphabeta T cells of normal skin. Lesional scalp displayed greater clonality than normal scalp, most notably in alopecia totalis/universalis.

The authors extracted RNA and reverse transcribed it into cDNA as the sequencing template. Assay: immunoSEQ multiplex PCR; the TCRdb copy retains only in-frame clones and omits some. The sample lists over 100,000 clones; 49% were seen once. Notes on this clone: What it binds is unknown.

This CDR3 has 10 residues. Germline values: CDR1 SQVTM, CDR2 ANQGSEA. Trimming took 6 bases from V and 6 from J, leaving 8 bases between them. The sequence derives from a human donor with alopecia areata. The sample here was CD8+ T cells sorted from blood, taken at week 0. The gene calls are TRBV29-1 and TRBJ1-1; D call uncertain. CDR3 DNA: TGCAGCGTATTTGGCCCTGAAGCTTTCTTT. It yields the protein CSVFGPEAFF.